The 8 T cell receptor beta chains below were found in one sample sequenced in a study of blood T cell repertoires in COVID-19. TCRdb's copy holds only in-frame clones and misses some; the assay was immunoSEQ multiplex PCR. The sample yields some 130,000 clones, approximately 87% seen once. Material: peripheral blood. The receptors shown here come from a man aged 45-65 years with active COVID-19.

The chain employs TRBV7-5 and TRBJ1-3. TRBV7-5 represents a pseudogene. This CDR3 has 14 amino acids. The chain's CDR3 is CARVRVRSGNTIYF. The CDR3 DNA sequence: TGTGCCAGAGTGCGCGTTCGCTCTGGAAACACCATATATTTT.

This clone was observed once. V gene TRBV9 combines with J gene TRBJ1-1, with 7 nucleotides matching TRBD1. Germline V gene data show CDR1 as SGDLS and CDR2 as YYNGEE. This CDR3 contains 14 residues. Trimming removed 3 bases from V and 5 bases from J; junction bases left unmatched: 7. The CDR3 nucleotides are TGTGCCAGCAGCGCCGAACCGACAGGGACTGAAGCTTTCTTT. Its translation is CASSAEPTGTEAFF.

V usage is TRBV7-2 and J usage is TRBJ2-5; weak D call: TRBD2 (6 bases). Germline CDR1 reads SGHTA; CDR2 reads FQGNSA. Trimming stripped 5 bases from V and 5 bases from J, with 6 bases between. The CDR3 extends over 11 amino acids. The CDR3 DNA is TGTGCCAGCAGCCGGGGGGAGACCCAGTACTTC. Translating it yields CASSRGETQYF.

The CDR3 coding sequence is TGTGCCTCCCAGGGGGGGAACACTGAAGCTTTCTTT. Translated, it gives CASQGGNTEAFF. J is TRBJ1-1 and V is TRBV12-3 or TRBV12-4, with TRBD1 matching over 7 bases. V shed 11 bases and J 1 base; nucleotides not matched to a gene: 4. The CDR3 contains 12 residues.

The V and J genes are TRBV9 and TRBJ2-1, with 12 positions matching TRBD1. Germline loops: CDR1 SGDLS, CDR2 YYNGEE. J lost 7 bases, V lost 0 bases, and 5 bases had no gene match. CDR3 length: 16 residues. CDR3 loop: CASSVEGQGAINEQFF. CDR3 nucleotide sequence: TGTGCCAGCAGCGTAGAGGGACAGGGGGCGATAAATGAGCAGTTCTTC.

This clone was counted between two and nine times. This chain links TRBV10-3 with TRBJ1-5; D gene ambiguous. V lost 6 bases and J lost 3, with 9 bases in between. This CDR3 region has 13 residues. Germline V lookup: CDR1 ENHRY, CDR2 SYGVKD. The CDR3 DNA reads TGTGCCATCAGCGCGACTTACAATCAGCCCCAGCATTTT. This codes for CAISATYNQPQHF.

The chain combines TRBV10-3 with TRBJ2-7; TRBD1 agrees at 10 bases. CDR1 is ENHRY and CDR2 is SYGVKD in the germline V gene. Trimming took 3 bases from V and 1 from J; bases not matched to a gene: 3. The CDR3 has 15 residues. CDR3 sequence (DNA): TGTGCCATCAGTGACCGGGACAGGGGTTCCTACGAGCAGTACTTC. It codes for CAISDRDRGSYEQYF.

The genes are TRBV1 and TRBJ2-2; the DNA was not compared with TRBD2, the D call given in the table. TRBV1 has pseudogene status. The CDR3 is made up of 16 amino acids. The CDR3 nucleotides are TGCACCAGCAGCCAAGATGGAGGGGGGGCCCTCGGGGAGCTGTTTTTT. This gives the protein CTSSQDGGGALGELFF.